The 24 T cell receptor beta chains presented below share a single source sample, sequenced in a study of blood T cell repertoires in COVID-19. Data came from immunoSEQ multiplex PCR; TCRdb stores just in-frame clones and leaves some out. The data show roughly 110,000 clones, with 85% seen just once and approximately 1.5% held by the top ten. The specimen was peripheral blood. The receptors derive from a man between 35 and 55 years old with acute or convalescent COVID-19.

This clone was seen only a few times. The V gene is TRBV12-3 or TRBV12-4, the J gene TRBJ2-7; D is unresolved. V lost 6 bases to trimming and J lost 0 bases, with 9 bases between them. The CDR3 consists of 13 residues. The CDR3 DNA is TGTGCCAGCAGGGGCAAATCCTCCTACGAGCAGTACTTC. Its translation: CASRGKSSYEQYF.

This chain links TRBV30 with TRBJ2-1; 10 nucleotides align to TRBD2. The CDR3 is made up of 15 amino acids. In germline, CDR1 is GTSNPN, CDR2 SVGIG (reference sequence). V dropped 1 base and J dropped 3; count of bases not matched to a gene: 3. This CDR3 is CAWSGSSGSYNEQFF. The CDR3, as DNA: TGTGCCTGGAGTGGGTCTAGCGGGAGCTACAATGAGCAGTTCTTC.

The CDR3 bases are TGTGCCACCAACGCCGGGATAAACACCGGGGAGCTGTTTTTT. The encoded protein is CATNAGINTGELFF. The chain carries TRBV15 and TRBJ2-2, with D tentatively TRBD2 (5 bases). The CDR3 has 14 amino acids. The V end was cut by 7 bases, the J end by 2 bases, with 11 bases between. The germline CDR1 and CDR2 sequences are LNHNV and YYDKDF (reference sequence).

The V call is TRBV27, the J call TRBJ2-1, with D tentatively TRBD1 (6 bases). The V gene lost 1 base and the J gene lost 3 bases, with 13 bases spanning the gap. This CDR3 spans 16 amino acids. The germline CDR1 and CDR2 sequences are MNHEY and SMNVEV (reference sequence). DNA for the CDR3: TGTGCCAGCAGTTTATTCAGGGGATTATTCTACAATGAGCAGTTCTTC. It encodes CASSLFRGLFYNEQFF.

This clone was found once. V gene TRBV6-1 combines with J gene TRBJ2-1; 10 nucleotides agree with TRBD2. Trimming took 1 base from V and 4 from J; bases not matched to a gene: 7. Germline V gives CDR1 MNHNS, CDR2 SASEGT. The CDR3 spans 17 residues. CDR3 sequence: CASSEGRLAGAYNEQFF. The CDR3 DNA reads TGTGCCAGCAGTGAAGGACGGCTAGCGGGAGCATACAATGAGCAGTTCTTC.

J is TRBJ1-2 and V is TRBV5-1; 8 bases map to TRBD1. The germline V gene has CDR1 SGHRS and CDR2 YFSETQ. V trimming: 4 bases; J trimming: 1 base; junction bases outside the gene matches: 12. The CDR3 consists of 17 residues. The CDR3 protein is CASSHHGTGTNNYGYTF. Written as DNA, the CDR3 is TGCGCCAGCAGCCACCACGGGACAGGCACCAATAACTATGGCTACACCTTC. Drawing the rest from reference TRBV5-1 and TRBJ1-2, the complete variable domain is KAGVTQTPRYLIKTRGQQVTLSCSPISGHRSVSWYQQTPGQGLQFLFEYFSETQRNKGNFPGRFSGRQFSNSRSEMNVSTLELGDSALYLCASSHHGTGTNNYGYTFGSGTRLTVV.

The gene calls are TRBV6-2 or TRBV6-3 and TRBJ2-7; 10 bases match TRBD1. This CDR3 region has 15 residues. Trimming cost V 4 bases and J 5 bases; bases outside gene matches: 8. CDR1 is MNHEY, CDR2 SVGEGT, per germline. The CDR3 DNA follows: TGTGCCAGCAGTTGGGGACAGGGGTCCTTGGACGAGCAGTACTTC. Its translation: CASSWGQGSLDEQYF.

This clone has only one observation. This rearrangement joins TRBV6-1 to TRBJ1-3, with TRBD1 as a possible D gene (5 bases). From germline, CDR1 is MNHNS and CDR2 SASEGT. V shed 2 bases and J shed 0 bases, with 5 bases lying between them. CDR3 size: 14 residues. This chain's CDR3 is CASSETGSGNTIYF. CDR3 nucleotide sequence: TGTGCCAGCAGTGAAACAGGCTCTGGAAACACCATATATTTT.

The chain employs TRBV11-2 and TRBJ2-4; no firm D call. V lost 5 bases to trimming and J lost 0 bases, with 11 bases between them. CDR1 and CDR2 (germline): SGHAT, FQNNGV. The CDR3 totals 15 residues. The CDR3 DNA follows: TGTGCCAGCAGCCCCGTGGCTCTAGCCAAAAACATTCAGTACTTC. Translated: CASSPVALAKNIQYF.

This clone was seen once. The V call is TRBV2, the J call TRBJ2-2, with a weak D call TRBD2 (6 bases). The germline V gene has CDR1 SNHLY and CDR2 FYNNEI. Trimming shortened V by 8 bases and J by 0 bases, and 19 bases separated the two germline ends. CDR3 length equals 17 residues. CDR3 region: CASGLMGGSANTGELFF. The CDR3 region has the DNA TGTGCCAGCGGACTAATGGGTGGGTCCGCGAACACCGGGGAGCTGTTTTTT.

The J gene is TRBJ2-2, the V gene TRBV6-4; TRBD1 aligns across 7 bases. Germline-derived CDR1 and CDR2 are MRHNA and SNTAGT. Trimming cost V 5 bases and J 5 bases; bases outside gene matches: 5. The CDR3 sequence is 14 residues long. The CDR3 nucleotides are TGTGCCAGCAGTAGACAGGGTTCGACCGGGGAGCTGTTTTTT. This sequence encodes CASSRQGSTGELFF.

This chain uses TRBV30 with TRBJ2-3, with D possibly being TRBD2 (5 bases). This CDR3 comprises 14 residues. V was clipped by 3 bases and J by 0 bases, with 10 bases between them. Germline-derived CDR1 and CDR2 are GTSNPN and SVGIG (reference sequence). The CDR3 DNA sequence: TGTGCCTGGAGCGTCGGCGGGAGCACAGATACGCAGTATTTT. Translated, it gives CAWSVGGSTDTQYF.

The V call is TRBV7-2, the J call TRBJ2-1; TRBD2 agrees at 7 bases. CDR1 and CDR2 (germline): SGHTA, FQGNSA. The V and J ends lost 8 bases and 7 bases, in that order; junction bases with no gene match: 8. The CDR3 sequence is 13 residues long. CDR3: CASAGVFRNEQFF. CDR3 nucleotide sequence: TGTGCCAGCGCGGGAGTTTTTAGGAATGAGCAGTTCTTC.

This clone has a single count. V usage is TRBV3-1 (or the pseudogene TRBV3-2) and J usage is TRBJ1-2; D may be TRBD1 (6 bases). With 0 bases removed from V and 8 bases from J, the gap between germline ends came to 13 bases. Germline V CDR1 and CDR2: LGHDT, YNNKEL (reference sequence). This CDR3 region has 14 residues. The CDR3 loop reads CASSQDGGRGGYTF. The DNA for the CDR3 is TGTGCCAGCAGCCAAGACGGGGGGCGCGGGGGCTACACCTTC.

The gene calls are TRBV11-2 and TRBJ1-6, with D tentatively TRBD1 (6 bases). CDR3 length equals 14 residues. Between the trimmed V and J ends, which lost 5 bases and 8 bases, there was a span of 13 bases. Germline CDR1 reads SGHAT; CDR2 reads FQNNGV. Here the CDR3 DNA reads TGTGCCAGCAGCCTAGGGACATGGTATTCACCCCTCCACTTT. Its protein is CASSLGTWYSPLHF.

The J gene is TRBJ1-4, the V gene TRBV5-1; unclear D gene. CDR1 is SGHRS and CDR2 is YFSETQ in the germline V gene. The V end lost 0 bases, the J end lost 4 bases, and 10 bases lay between the germline ends. CDR3 size: 15 residues. This CDR3 is CASSLVGSRNEKLFF. The CDR3 DNA reads TGCGCCAGCAGCTTGGTGGGCAGCCGTAATGAAAAACTGTTTTTT.

The rearrangement joins TRBV7-8 to TRBJ2-2, with 9 bases aligning to TRBD2. In germline, CDR1 is SGHVS, CDR2 FQNEAQ. This CDR3 region has 16 residues. V lost 4 bases and J lost 6; bases outside the gene matches: 9. This CDR3 is CASSSGTSGWPGELFF. In DNA, the CDR3 is TGTGCCAGCAGCTCCGGCACTAGCGGGTGGCCCGGGGAGCTGTTTTTT.

The J gene is TRBJ1-1, the V gene TRBV2; TRBD1 matches at 10 bases. The CDR3 sequence is 14 residues long. With V trimmed by 5 bases and J by 5 bases, 5 bases remained unmatched. Germline V gene sequence: CDR1 SNHLY, CDR2 FYNNEI. The CDR3 coding sequence is TGTGCCAGCAGTCTCGACAGGGGGCGAACTGAAGCTTTCTTT. Its protein product is CASSLDRGRTEAFF.

The CDR3 loop is CASSHERGRNLNYGYTF. The CDR3 coding sequence is TGCGCCAGCAGCCATGAAAGGGGCCGCAACCTTAACTATGGCTACACCTTC. This chain links TRBV4-3 with TRBJ1-2, with a possible D match to TRBD1 (5 bases). The CDR3 spans 17 residues. The germline gives CDR1 LGHNA, CDR2 YSLEER. V shed 3 bases and J shed 1 base, with 18 bases lying between them.

The rearrangement uses TRBV4-1 and TRBJ1-6, with D maybe TRBD1 (6 bases). The CDR3 totals 15 residues. Germline V lookup: CDR1 MGHRA, CDR2 YSYEKL. Trimming removed 2 bases from V and 4 bases from J, with 9 bases in between. The CDR3 protein is CASSQRTAYNSPLHF. In DNA, the CDR3 is TGCGCCAGCAGCCAACGGACAGCTTATAATTCACCCCTCCACTTT.

The chain recombines TRBV11-1 with TRBJ2-3; D call uncertain. In germline, CDR1 is SGHAT, CDR2 FQDESV (reference sequence). Between the trimmed V and J ends, which lost 2 bases and 2 bases, there was a span of 5 bases. The CDR3 totals 13 residues. The CDR3 protein is CASSLFYTDTQYF. The CDR3 DNA sequence: TGTGCCAGCAGCTTATTCTACACAGATACGCAGTATTTT.

This chain uses TRBV5-1 with TRBJ1-2; TRBD1 might be the D (5 bases). Germline V CDR1 and CDR2: SGHRS, YFSETQ. The CDR3 consists of 13 residues. V lost 3 bases to trimming and J lost 1 base, with 7 bases between them. In DNA, the CDR3 is TGCGCCAGCAGCTCGACAGTTAACTATGGCTACACCTTC. This sequence encodes CASSSTVNYGYTF.

The chain recombines TRBV5-1 with TRBJ2-7; maybe TRBD1 (6 bases). V was pared by 4 bases and J by 5 bases, with 16 bases between. Germline CDR1 reads SGHRS; CDR2 reads YFSETQ. This CDR3 is 14 amino acids long. The CDR3 region is CASSHTTGSHEQYF. The CDR3, as DNA: TGCGCCAGCAGCCATACAACAGGGTCCCACGAGCAGTACTTC.

This rearrangement joins TRBV11-3 to TRBJ2-1; 8 bases are shared with TRBD2. V trimming: 2 bases; J trimming: 7 bases; junction bases outside the gene matches: 7. CDR1 SGHNT and CDR2 YENEEA come from the germline V gene. This CDR3 is built from 15 residues. Written as DNA, the CDR3 is TGTGCCAGCAGCTTAAGGCTAGCGGGTTATAATGAGCAGTTCTTC. Residues: CASSLRLAGYNEQFF.